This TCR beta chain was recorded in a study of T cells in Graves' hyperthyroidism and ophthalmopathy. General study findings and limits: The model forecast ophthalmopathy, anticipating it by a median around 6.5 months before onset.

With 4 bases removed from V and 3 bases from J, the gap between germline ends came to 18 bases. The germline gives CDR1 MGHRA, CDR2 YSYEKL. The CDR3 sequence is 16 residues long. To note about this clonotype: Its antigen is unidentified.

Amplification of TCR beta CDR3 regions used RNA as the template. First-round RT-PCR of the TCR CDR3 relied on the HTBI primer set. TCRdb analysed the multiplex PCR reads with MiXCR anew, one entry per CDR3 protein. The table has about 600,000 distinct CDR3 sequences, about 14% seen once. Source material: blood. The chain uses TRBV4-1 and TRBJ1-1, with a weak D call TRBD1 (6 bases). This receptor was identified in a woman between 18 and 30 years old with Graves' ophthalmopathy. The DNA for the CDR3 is TGCGCCAGCAGCCCAAGACGGGACACCCTGGACACTGAAGCTTTCTTT. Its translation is CASSPRRDTLDTEAFF.